One and the same sample provided the 29 T cell receptor beta chains below, sequenced in a study of blood T cell repertoires in COVID-19. The repertoire was sequenced with immunoSEQ multiplex PCR; TCRdb's copy has only in-frame clones and lacks some. The sample includes about 240,000 clones, about 90% of them seen just once. What was sequenced was peripheral blood. The source is a man between 60 and 75 years old with acute or convalescent COVID-19.

The chain joins TRBV28 to TRBJ2-7, with 7 bases identical to TRBD2. CDR1 is MDHEN, CDR2 SYDVKM, per germline. This CDR3 contains 15 residues. Trimming took 2 bases from V and 1 from J; bases not matched to a gene: 5. Written as DNA, the CDR3 is TGTGCCAGCAGTTTAGATCTGGGAGGGTCCTACGAGCAGTACTTC. Protein sequence: CASSLDLGGSYEQYF.

This clone was seen only once. The rearrangement links TRBV24-1 to TRBJ2-3; D might be TRBD1 (5 bases). V lost 3 bases to trimming and J lost 4 bases, with 13 bases between them. The CDR3 runs 15 residues. CDR1 is KGHDR and CDR2 is SFDVKD in the germline V gene. CDR3 in DNA: TGTGCCACCAGTGATCTGGGGCCTCCTTCAGATACGCAGTATTTT. This encodes CATSDLGPPSDTQYF.

The V and J genes are TRBV19 and TRBJ2-5; 8 bases are a match to TRBD2. The V gene's germline CDR1 is LNHDA and CDR2 SQIVND (reference sequence). The trim removed 6 bases at V and 4 bases at J, leaving 7 bases unmatched. This CDR3 has 14 residues. The CDR3 coding sequence is TGTGCCAGTAGCCCCGGGACTAGGGGAGAGACCCAGTACTTC. Protein: CASSPGTRGETQYF.

The chain links TRBV10-3 to TRBJ1-2; 9 bases match TRBD1. Trimming took 4 bases from V and 4 from J; bases not matched to a gene: 1. CDR1 and CDR2 from the germline V gene are ENHRY and SYGVKD. The CDR3 consists of 13 residues. The CDR3 nucleotides are TGTGCCATCAGTGGGGACAGGGTCTATGGCTACACCTTC. It yields the protein CAISGDRVYGYTF.

This chain connects TRBV7-2 to TRBJ2-2; D possibly corresponds to TRBD2 (6 bases). Germline-derived CDR1 and CDR2 are SGHTA and FQGNSA. There are 15 residues in the CDR3. Deletions cut 8 bases from V and 7 bases from J, with 20 bases between. This CDR3 is CASAPPGGTNGELFF. Written as DNA, the CDR3 is TGTGCCAGCGCTCCCCCCGGCGGGACGAACGGGGAGCTGTTTTTT.

This rearrangement joins TRBV11-2 to TRBJ2-5; D gene unclear. The CDR3 runs to 14 residues. V lost 5 bases, J lost 2 bases, and 12 bases lay in between. CDR1 SGHAT and CDR2 FQNNGV come from the germline V gene. DNA of the CDR3: TGTGCCAGCAGCCCCCTCACAGTTCAAGAGACCCAGTACTTC. This gives the protein CASSPLTVQETQYF.

This clone came up once. The chain is built from TRBV7-2 and TRBJ1-5; D remains unclear. CDR1 is SGHTA and CDR2 is FQGNSA in the germline V gene. Trimming stripped 5 bases from V and 0 bases from J, with 5 bases between. The length of the CDR3 is 13 residues. The CDR3 coding sequence is TGTGCCAGCAGCACCTATAGCAATCAGCCCCAGCATTTT. Translation gives CASSTYSNQPQHF.

The chain has TRBV7-8 and TRBJ2-3, with D possibly matching TRBD2 (6 bases). The CDR3 is 17 amino acids. Germline assignment: CDR1 SGHVS and CDR2 FQNEAQ. The germline V and J ends were trimmed by 1 base and 5 bases, with 19 bases remaining between them. The DNA for the CDR3 is TGTGCCAGCAGCTTAGTCCGGACTAACCTGCCGATAGATACGCAGTATTTT. Translated: CASSLVRTNLPIDTQYF. Supplemented by reference TRBV7-8 and TRBJ2-3, the full variable domain reads GAGVSQSPRYKVAKRGQDVALRCDPISGHVSLFWYQQALGQGPEFLTYFQNEAQLDKSGLPSDRFFAERPEGSVSTLKIQRTQQEDSAVYLCASSLVRTNLPIDTQYFGPGTRLTVL.

The chain joins TRBV6-5 to TRBJ1-2; no reliable D call. This CDR3 comprises 14 residues. Deletions cut 6 bases from V and 1 base from J, with 12 bases between. The germline gives CDR1 MNHEY, CDR2 SVGAGI. The CDR3 loop is CASSPAAVNYGYTF. In DNA, the CDR3 is TGTGCCAGCAGCCCGGCGGCAGTTAACTATGGCTACACCTTC.

J is TRBJ2-1 and V is TRBV10-3, with D tentatively TRBD1 (5 bases). This CDR3 spans 15 amino acids. The V end lost 6 bases, the J end lost 1 base, and 13 bases lay between the germline ends. Germline V CDR1 and CDR2: ENHRY, SYGVKD. The CDR3 region is CAISGPQGSYNEQFF. CDR3 DNA sequence: TGTGCCATCAGCGGGCCCCAGGGTTCCTACAATGAGCAGTTCTTC.

The chain joins TRBV27 to TRBJ2-7, with D perhaps matching TRBD2 (5 bases). The CDR3 has 17 residues. V was cut by 0 bases and J by 0 bases, with 15 bases left in between. Germline assignment: CDR1 MNHEY and CDR2 SMNVEV (reference sequence). This chain's CDR3 is CASSLSPSGLFSYEQYF. CDR3 DNA: TGTGCCAGCAGTTTATCCCCAAGCGGCCTGTTCTCCTACGAGCAGTACTTC.

The rearrangement joins TRBV28 to TRBJ2-1; a possible D gene is TRBD2 (6 bases). Trimming shortened V by 6 bases and J by 9 bases, and 24 bases separated the two germline ends. Germline CDR1 and CDR2: MDHEN and SYDVKM. CDR3 length: 16 amino acids. Here the CDR3 reads CASSLRSGTVITEQFF. Here the CDR3 DNA reads TGTGCCAGCAGCTTGAGATCCGGGACTGTAATAACTGAGCAGTTCTTC.

The CDR3 DNA is TGTGCCAGCAGCGCCACACCTAACACTGAAGCTTTCTTT. Translating it yields CASSATPNTEAFF. The chain combines TRBV9 with TRBJ1-1; D is undetermined. Deletions cut 3 bases from V and 2 bases from J, with 8 bases between. The CDR3 consists of 13 residues. Germline loops: CDR1 SGDLS, CDR2 YYNGEE. Drawing the rest from reference TRBV9 and TRBJ1-1, the complete variable domain is DSGVTQTPKHLITATGQRVTLRCSPRSGDLSVYWYQQSLDQGLQFLIQYYNGEERAKGNILERFSAQQFPDLHSELNLSSLELGDSALYFCASSATPNTEAFFGQGTRLTVV.

Details on this clone: This CDR3 is also generated by other DNA sequences in the sample. The chain recombines TRBV7-9 with TRBJ1-3, with 9 bases aligning to TRBD1. The CDR3 loop spans 15 amino acids. With V trimmed by 3 bases and J by 1 base, 1 base remained unmatched. Per the germline V gene, CDR1 is SEHNR and CDR2 is FQNEAQ (reference sequence). Here the CDR3 reads CASSFGQGSGNTIYF. The CDR3 DNA reads as TGTGCCAGCAGCTTTGGACAGGGGTCTGGAAACACCATATATTTT.

This clone was recorded only once. V gene TRBV30 combines with J gene TRBJ1-5; weak D call: TRBD1 (6 bases). Between the trimmed V and J ends, which lost 2 bases and 3 bases, there was a span of 8 bases. Germline V CDR1 and CDR2: GTSNPN, SVGIG (reference sequence). There are 13 residues in the CDR3. The chain's CDR3 is CAWSHRDNQPQHF. CDR3 in DNA: TGTGCCTGGAGTCACAGGGACAATCAGCCCCAGCATTTT. The full variable domain, its missing parts supplied by reference TRBV30 and TRBJ1-5, is SQTIHQWPATLVQPVGSPLSLECTVEGTSNPNLYWYRQAAGRGLQLLFYSVGIGQISSEVPQNLSASRPQDRQFILSSKKLLLSDSGFYLCAWSHRDNQPQHFGDGTRLSIL.

This clone is a singleton in its sample. J is TRBJ1-1 and V is TRBV9, with 8 positions matching TRBD1. Trimming removed 3 bases from V and 1 base from J; junction bases left unmatched: 5. The CDR3 spans 15 residues. The germline V gene encodes CDR1 SGDLS and CDR2 YYNGEE. This chain's CDR3 is CASSARQGQNTEAFF. DNA for the CDR3: TGTGCCAGCAGCGCCCGACAGGGGCAGAACACTGAAGCTTTCTTT.

This chain uses TRBV10-3 with TRBJ1-3; tentative D call: TRBD1 (5 bases). Trimming removed 5 bases at V and 1 base at J, with 9 bases between. The CDR3 covers 14 residues. Per the germline V gene, CDR1 is ENHRY and CDR2 is SYGVKD. The DNA of the CDR3 is TGTGCCATCAGTCTGGGGGGGTCTGGAAACACCATATATTTT. It encodes CAISLGGSGNTIYF.

CDR3 sequence (DNA): TGTGCCAGCAGCTACAGGGGGCTGGGCACTGAAGCTTTCTTT. Its translation: CASSYRGLGTEAFF. The chain combines TRBV5-6 with TRBJ1-1; TRBD1 matches 9 bases. In germline, CDR1 is SGHDT, CDR2 YYEEEE. The CDR3 consists of 14 residues. The ends lost 3 bases at V and 4 bases at J; junction bases unmatched: 4.

The chain recombines TRBV14 with TRBJ2-5; 13 nucleotides agree with TRBD2. There are 17 residues in the CDR3. Trimming took 1 base from V and 1 from J; bases not matched to a gene: 3. CDR1 is SGHDN and CDR2 is FVKESK in the germline V gene. This chain's CDR3 is CASSQGTSGSPQETQYF. The CDR3 DNA reads as TGTGCCAGCAGCCAAGGGACTAGCGGGAGCCCCCAAGAGACCCAGTACTTC. The whole variable domain, filled in from reference TRBV14 and TRBJ2-5, reads EAGVTQFPSHSVIEKGQTVTLRCDPISGHDNLYWYRRVMGKEIKFLLHFVKESKQDESGMPNNRFLAERTGGTYSTLKVQPAELEDSGVYFCASSQGTSGSPQETQYFGPGTRLLVL.

The chain links TRBV28 to TRBJ1-2; weak D call: TRBD1 (5 bases). The CDR3 sequence is 11 residues long. V dropped 7 bases and J dropped 6 bases, with 9 bases sitting between them. The germline V gene has CDR1 MDHEN and CDR2 SYDVKM. This chain's CDR3 is CASMTAHGYTF. CDR3 bases: TGTGCCAGCATGACAGCCCATGGCTACACCTTC.

The chain joins TRBV5-6 to TRBJ2-1, with 14 bases aligning to TRBD2. Germline CDR1 and CDR2: SGHDT and YYEEEE. CDR3 length: 17 residues. Trimming at V came to 3 bases and at J to 2 bases, leaving 4 bases not matched to a gene. DNA of the CDR3: TGTGCCAGCAGCTCCGGACTAGCGGGAGGTACCTACAATGAGCAGTTCTTC. It is translated as CASSSGLAGGTYNEQFF.

The chain joins TRBV25-1 to TRBJ2-3; 7 nucleotides agree with TRBD1. This CDR3 region has 15 residues. Germline CDR1 is MGHDK and CDR2 is SYGVNS. V trimming: 3 bases; J trimming: 6 bases; junction bases outside the gene matches: 9. CDR3 DNA sequence: TGTGCCAGCAGTGAGACAGGGAGTCGCGGGGATACGCAGTATTTT. Its protein is CASSETGSRGDTQYF.

This clone is a singleton in its sample. This rearrangement joins TRBV19 to TRBJ2-3, with TRBD1 identical over 8 bases. Germline CDR1 LNHDA, CDR2 SQIVND (reference sequence). V was pared by 1 base and J by 0 bases, with 3 bases of the junction left unmatched. The CDR3 extends over 16 amino acids. The CDR3 DNA reads TGTGCCAGTAGTATAGTCCGGGACAGGAGCACAGATACGCAGTATTTT. This gives the protein CASSIVRDRSTDTQYF.

V usage is TRBV11-3 and J usage is TRBJ2-7; a possible D gene is TRBD2 (6 bases). Trimming removed 5 bases from V and 0 bases from J, with 8 bases in between. In germline, CDR1 is SGHNT, CDR2 YENEEA. The CDR3 extends over 13 amino acids. Here the CDR3 DNA reads TGTGCCAGCAGCGGGACTTTCTCCTACGAGCAGTACTTC. Its translation is CASSGTFSYEQYF.

This clone has just a few counts. This chain uses TRBV6-5 with TRBJ1-2; 7 nucleotides line up with TRBD1. The trim removed 1 base at V and 7 bases at J, leaving 6 bases unmatched. The germline CDR1 and CDR2 sequences are MNHEY and SVGAGI. The CDR3 contains 14 residues. The CDR3 protein is CASSYFDRELGYTF. The CDR3 nucleotides are TGTGCCAGCAGTTACTTCGACAGGGAACTTGGCTACACCTTC.

The chain employs TRBV7-3 and TRBJ2-5; TRBD2 agrees at 7 bases. The trim removed 5 bases at V and 5 bases at J, leaving 5 bases unmatched. The CDR3 is 13 residues long. Per the germline V gene, CDR1 is SGHTA and CDR2 is FQGTGA. The DNA for the CDR3 is TGTGCCAGCAGCCCCGGGACTACCGAGACCCAGTACTTC. Its translation: CASSPGTTETQYF.

CDR3 sequence reads: CASNPGLPNTGELFF. The CDR3 DNA sequence: TGTGCCAGTAACCCGGGACTCCCGAACACCGGGGAGCTGTTTTTT. V is TRBV9 and J is TRBJ2-2; weak D call: TRBD2 (6 bases). The CDR3 is 15 amino acids. CDR1 is SGDLS, CDR2 YYNGEE, per germline. Deletions cut 8 bases from V and 0 bases from J, with 14 bases between.

The genes are TRBV5-8 and TRBJ2-7; 9 positions agree with TRBD1. The CDR3 runs to 15 residues. Germline CDR1 and CDR2: SGHTS and YDEGEE. The V gene end was trimmed by 0 bases and the J gene end by 6 bases; junction bases not matched to a gene: 7. CDR3 amino acids: CASSLGDRTGVEQYF. In nucleotides, the CDR3 is TGTGCCAGCAGCTTGGGTGATAGGACAGGGGTCGAGCAGTACTTC.

The J gene is TRBJ1-5, the V gene TRBV19; the D gene is possibly TRBD1 (5 bases). The CDR3 has 15 residues. CDR1 is LNHDA, CDR2 SQIVND, per germline (reference sequence). Deletions cut 5 bases from V and 4 bases from J, with 15 bases between. Here the CDR3 DNA reads TGTGCCAGTAGTTTGCGGGGAGAGGGGAATCAGCCCCAGCATTTT. This codes for CASSLRGEGNQPQHF. Supplemented by reference TRBV19 and TRBJ1-5, the full variable domain reads DGGITQSPKYLFRKEGQNVTLSCEQNLNHDAMYWYRQDPGQGLRLIYYSQIVNDFQKGDIAEGYSVSREKKESFPLTVTSAQKNPTAFYLCASSLRGEGNQPQHFGDGTRLSIL.